This TCR beta chain appears in the sequencing data of a study of CD8 T cells in ankylosing spondylitis. Trimming left V 2 bases short and J 3 bases short, with 17 bases between. The CDR3 has 16 amino acids. Germline assignment: CDR1 SGHVS and CDR2 FNYEAQ. This clonotype was detected a few times. As yet, its antigen is unknown. Whole-study findings and limits: Disease-linked clones proved CD8+ and comparatively uncommon in peripheral blood.

TCRdb reanalysed the 5' RACE reads using MiXCR and keeps one entry per CDR3 protein. The repertoire has around 250,000 distinct CDR3 sequences, about 10% of them found once; the top ten carry under 7%. Material: blood, either unsorted or a sorted T cell fraction (not recorded which). This TCR was sampled from a male donor with ankylosing spondylitis or in good health (not recorded which). The chain employs TRBV7-6 and TRBJ2-7, with D perhaps being TRBD1 or TRBD2 (5 bases each). This CDR3 reads CASSLWETRTFYEQYF. The CDR3 coding sequence is TGTGCCAGCAGCTTATGGGAGACGCGGACATTCTACGAGCAGTACTTC.